These T cell receptor beta chains were read from a single sample in a study of shared clonotypes between healthy human individuals. TCRdb keeps only in-frame clones here, not all; method: immunoSEQ multiplex PCR. The profile shows fewer than 3 million clones, roughly 90% of them singletons. Source material: naive CD4+ T cells from PBMCs. The source of these receptors is a man in his late teens or twenties in good health. Some clones in this sample may be carry-over from other donors' samples. Both conserved end residues are part of each CDR3. Fields, in order: D gene, J gene, clone size, V gene, CDR3 DNA, CDR3 protein. A D gene is named only where the DNA matches it firmly. Expanded clones are given a class, and other clones once, few, many or no size at all.

d_gene: .; j_gene: TRBJ2-7; abundance: .; v_gene: TRBV5-4; CDR3nt: TGTGCCAGCAGCGTGAGCTCCTACGAGCAGTACTTC; CDR3aa: CASSVSSYEQYF
d_gene: .; j_gene: TRBJ2-3; abundance: .; v_gene: TRBV18; CDR3nt: TGTGCCAGCGGACCACCGGCCATCTTACCAGATACGCAGTATTTT; CDR3aa: CASGPPAILPDTQYF
d_gene: .; j_gene: TRBJ1-4; abundance: once; v_gene: TRBV28; CDR3nt: TGTGCCAGCAGCGCTGGACGGGATGAAAAACTGTTTTTT; CDR3aa: CASSAGRDEKLFF
d_gene: TRBD1; j_gene: TRBJ2-5; abundance: once; v_gene: TRBV5-1; CDR3nt: TGCGCCAGCAGCACCGGACAGGGCGGTCAAGAGACCCAGTACTTC; CDR3aa: CASSTGQGGQETQYF
d_gene: TRBD2; j_gene: TRBJ2-1; abundance: .; v_gene: TRBV2; CDR3nt: TGTGCCAGCAGTGGGGGGGGTGAGCAGTTCTTC; CDR3aa: CASSGGGEQFF
d_gene: .; j_gene: TRBJ2-7; abundance: .; v_gene: TRBV6-5; CDR3nt: TGTGCCAGCAGTTGGTCTTTCGGTTCTAGCTCCTACGAGCAGTACTTC; CDR3aa: CASSWSFGSSSYEQYF
d_gene: .; j_gene: TRBJ2-7; abundance: .; v_gene: TRBV11-2; CDR3nt: TGTGCCAGCAGCCGCGACCTTTACGAGCAGTACTTC; CDR3aa: CASSRDLYEQYF
d_gene: .; j_gene: TRBJ2-3; abundance: .; v_gene: TRBV7-2; CDR3nt: TGTGCCAGCAGCTTCCCCCCGGGAAGGCCCCCAGATACGCAGTATTTT; CDR3aa: CASSFPPGRPPDTQYF
d_gene: .; j_gene: TRBJ2-2; abundance: few; v_gene: TRBV11-2; CDR3nt: TGTGCCAGCAGCTTAGCCCAGTACACCGGGGAGCTGTTTTTT; CDR3aa: CASSLAQYTGELFF
d_gene: TRBD2; j_gene: TRBJ2-7; abundance: .; v_gene: TRBV15; CDR3nt: TGTGCCACCAGCAGAGGCAGCGGGAATTTCTACGAGCAGTACTTC; CDR3aa: CATSRGSGNFYEQYF